This note documents a single TCR beta chain sequence. This sample was included in a study of T cells expressing NK-cell markers. The CDR3 has 17 amino acids. One entry per CDR3 protein, without DNA, is what TCRdb gives after re-calling the 5' RACE reads. The sample has hundreds of thousands of distinct CDR3 sequences. This sequence was found in a man between 18 and 29 years old in good health. The V call is TRBV12-3 or TRBV12-4, the J call TRBJ2-3. The specimen sequenced was blood T cells: a sorted CD56 or NKG2C T cell subset, CD4+ or CD8+ T cells, or bulk PBMC T cells (not recorded which). CDR3 sequence: CASSFGSRVPSTDTQYF.